A selection of T cell receptor beta chains follows, all from one sample in a study of regulatory T cells in long-lasting Graves disease. In TCRdb, the multiplex PCR reads were re-called with MiXCR into one record per CDR3 protein. This sample carries some 280,000 distinct CDR3 sequences, roughly 21% of them seen once, and the ten largest clones take 45% to 70%. The sample consisted of peripheral blood mononuclear cells (PBMCs), taken when the disease was refractory, from a patient treated with antithyroid drugs. These receptors came from a female donor with Graves disease. Both conserved end residues are part of each CDR3. A D gene is named only where the DNA matches it firmly. Some rows have no size entry. The others give once, few or many, or a class for an expanded clone.

V gene	clone size	D gene	J gene	CDR3 DNA	CDR3 protein
TRBV7-9	-	-	TRBJ1-6	TGTGCCAGCAGCCCCACAGGCAATTCACCCCTCCACTTT	CASSPTGNSPLHF
TRBV7-2	-	-	TRBJ2-1	TGTGCCAGCAGCTCGCAAGGATTCAGCTCCTACAATGAGCAGTTCTTC	CASSSQGFSSYNEQFF
TRBV6-2/TRBV6-3	many	-	TRBJ1-1	TGTGCCAGCAGTTACCTTGAACCGGCGAACACTGAAGCTTTCTTT	CASSYLEPANTEAFF
TRBV19	-	TRBD1	TRBJ1-5	TGTGCCAGTAGTAACCCCGACAGGGGGCCTCAGCCCCAGCATTTT	CASSNPDRGPQPQHF
TRBV7-8	many	TRBD1	TRBJ1-6	TGTGCCAGCAGCTTAGCCGGGGACAGGGGATCACCCCTCCACTTT	CASSLAGDRGSPLHF
TRBV7-8	-	-	TRBJ2-5	TGTGCCAGCAGCTTACTAGCTTGGGAGACCCAGTACTTC	CASSLLAWETQYF
TRBV3-1	many	-	TRBJ2-5	TGTGCCAGCAGCCCCTACGTGGCGGGACTTCAAGAGACCCAGTACTTC	CASSPYVAGLQETQYF
TRBV28	many	TRBD1	TRBJ1-5	TGTGCCAGCAGTTTGGGACAGCGTAGCAATCAGCCCCAGCATTTT	CASSLGQRSNQPQHF
TRBV28	many	-	TRBJ1-3	TGTGCCAGCAGGGATAGTAGCTCTGGAAACACCATATATTTT	CASRDSSSGNTIYF
TRBV10-3	-	-	TRBJ2-7	TGTGCCATCAGTGAGACTTTCTACGAGCAGTACTTC	CAISETFYEQYF
TRBV6-2/TRBV6-3	-	-	TRBJ2-1	TGTGCCAGCAGTAGGGACAATGAGCAGTTCTTC	CASSRDNEQFF
TRBV6-1	many	-	TRBJ1-5	TGTGCCAGCATAGAGACGGCGTATCAGCCCCAGCATTTT	CASIETAYQPQHF
TRBV12-3/TRBV12-4	many	TRBD2	TRBJ2-5	TGTGCCAGCAGCAGCGGACTAGTCGGGACCCAGTACTTC	CASSSGLVGTQYF
TRBV30	few	-	TRBJ1-1	TGTGCCTGGAGTGTATTTAGTCTGGGGGTGGAGACTGAAGCTTTCTTT	CAWSVFSLGVETEAFF
TRBV9	-	-	TRBJ2-7	TGTGCCAGCAGCGGGGGAACGGATTCGGCGATTATGTACTTC	CASSGGTDSAIMYF
TRBV11-2	many	-	TRBJ2-5	TGTGCCAGCAGCTTAGGCCCGGCGGCAGGGGAAGAGACCCAGTACTTC	CASSLGPAAGEETQYF
TRBV30	-	-	TRBJ1-5	TGTGCCTGGAGTGTGTCCAGGGGCCATAGCAATCAGCCCCAGCATTTT	CAWSVSRGHSNQPQHF
TRBV4-2	few	TRBD2	TRBJ2-7	TGTGCCAGCAGCCAAAGCGGGAACTACGAGCAGTACTTC	CASSQSGNYEQYF
TRBV29-1	-	-	TRBJ1-1	TGCAGCGTTGGACAGGCTAACCGGGGCGCTGAAGCTTTCTTT	CSVGQANRGAEAFF
TRBV5-1	-	-	TRBJ2-5	TGCGCCAGCAGCTTAATAGCGGCTCAAGAGACCCAGTACTTC	CASSLIAAQETQYF
TRBV2	many	-	TRBJ1-1	TGTGCCAGCAGTCCCCTGCAGGTCCCCATGAACACTGAAGCTTTCTTT	CASSPLQVPMNTEAFF
TRBV20-1	few	-	TRBJ1-2	TGCAGTGCTAGAGTTGGGAGTTACGCCTATGGCTACACCTTC	CSARVGSYAYGYTF
TRBV11-2	-	TRBD2	TRBJ2-1	TGTGCCAGCAGCAGAGGGGCTAGCGGGTCCAATGAGCAGTTCTTC	CASSRGASGSNEQFF
TRBV6-1	-	-	TRBJ1-1	TGTGCCAGCGGTGAAGCTTTCTTT	CASGEAFF